The TCR beta chain described here comes from a study of spatial heterogeneity in lung cancer. Specified time point: sample taken at primary tumor resection. Sequencing of whole RNA from tumor, nontumor lung or frozen PBMC involved no sorting. In TCRdb, the 5' RACE reads were re-called with MiXCR into one record per CDR3 protein. This sample has tens of thousands of distinct CDR3 sequences; approximately 5.2% occur once, and the top ten carry around 25%. The CDR3 extends over 19 amino acids. Germline-derived CDR1 and CDR2 are SGHVS and FNYEAQ. Trimming shortened V by 0 bases and J by 5 bases, and 22 bases separated the two germline ends. This clonotype was picked up many times.

The input for sequencing was PBMCs, taken at surgery. The origin of this receptor is a female donor with early-stage non-small cell lung cancer. The rearrangement uses TRBV7-6 and TRBJ2-2; D is ambiguous. Here the CDR3 reads CASSLAPTTWGPVTGELFF. The DNA for the CDR3 is TGTGCCAGCAGCTTAGCGCCCACGACTTGGGGTCCCGTAACCGGGGAGCTGTTTTTT.